Shown below are 32 T cell receptor beta chains from a single sample sequenced in a study of T cells after yellow fever vaccination. TCRdb ran MiXCR on the 5' RACE reads and lists one entry per CDR3 protein. The data contain 250,000 to 300,000 distinct CDR3 sequences, around 5.2% of them singletons. The sequencing here drew on CD4+ T cells sorted from PBMCs, taken on the day of the yellow fever booster vaccination. The receptors originated from a man younger than 35 who received the YFV17D yellow fever vaccine.

The chain joins TRBV29-1 to TRBJ2-6, with D perhaps being TRBD1 or TRBD2 (6 bases each). There are 14 residues in the CDR3. Trimming removed 4 bases at V and 4 bases at J, with 11 bases between. Germline-derived CDR1 and CDR2 are SQVTM and ANQGSEA. CDR3 in amino acids: CSVVGGGGANVLTF. DNA for the CDR3: TGCAGCGTTGTAGGGGGAGGAGGGGCCAACGTCCTGACTTTC.

This clonotype has a handful of counts. This chain links TRBV7-2 with TRBJ1-1; possibly TRBD1 for D (6 bases). In germline, CDR1 is SGHTA, CDR2 FQGNSA. V was trimmed by 5 bases and J by 1 base, leaving 8 bases between them. The CDR3 runs to 13 residues. The CDR3 DNA sequence: TGTGCCAGCAGCAGGGACAAGAACACTGAAGCTTTCTTT. Its protein is CASSRDKNTEAFF.

This chain joins TRBV14 and TRBJ2-7, with D possibly matching TRBD2 (5 bases). V was shortened by 3 bases and J by 4 bases, with 10 bases between the two germline ends. CDR1 is SGHDN and CDR2 is FVKESK in the germline V gene. This CDR3 has 13 residues. CDR3 residues: CASSHHGVYEQYF. DNA for the CDR3: TGTGCCAGCAGCCATCACGGGGTGTACGAGCAGTACTTC. Variable domain in full (rest from reference TRBV14 and TRBJ2-7): EAGVTQFPSHSVIEKGQTVTLRCDPISGHDNLYWYRRVMGKEIKFLLHFVKESKQDESGMPNNRFLAERTGGTYSTLKVQPAELEDSGVYFCASSHHGVYEQYFGPGTRLTVT.

This clonotype was recorded many times. The V gene is TRBV20-1, the J gene TRBJ2-7; no firm D call. This CDR3 has 15 amino acids. Trimming took 3 bases from V and 0 from J, leaving 15 bases between them. Germline CDR1 and CDR2: DFQATT and SNEGSKA (reference sequence). CDR3 sequence: CSASPRTASSYEQYF. In DNA, the CDR3 is TGCAGTGCTAGTCCCCGGACGGCGAGCTCCTACGAGCAGTACTTC.

This clonotype was counted ten times or more. This chain connects TRBV7-6 to TRBJ2-7; 9 bases align to TRBD1. Germline CDR1 SGHVS, CDR2 FNYEAQ. CDR3 length equals 13 residues. V shed 4 bases, J shed 4 bases, and the junction held 2 bases outside the gene matches. The CDR3 nucleotides are TGTGCCAGCAGCTCCGGGACAGGGTACGAGCAGTACTTC. Residues: CASSSGTGYEQYF.

This clonotype was seen a few times. The V call is TRBV12-3 or TRBV12-4, the J call TRBJ1-6; the D is unclear. This CDR3 spans 14 amino acids. V gave up 3 bases and J gave up 10 bases, with 13 bases separating them. Here the CDR3 DNA reads TGTGCCAGCAGTTTCGCCGCGGAAATCTCACCCCTCCACTTT. Protein sequence: CASSFAAEISPLHF.

This clonotype was seen only a few times. This chain uses TRBV20-1 with TRBJ1-1; 7 bases are a match to TRBD1. Trimming at V came to 5 bases and at J to 1 base, leaving 4 bases not matched to a gene. Per the germline V gene, CDR1 is DFQATT and CDR2 is SNEGSKA (reference sequence). The CDR3 consists of 13 residues. This CDR3 reads CSARGDRNTEAFF. CDR3 nucleotides: TGCAGTGCTCGAGGGGACAGGAACACTGAAGCTTTCTTT.

At least ten counts were recorded for this clonotype. This chain uses TRBV29-1 with TRBJ2-2, with TRBD1 matching 9 bases. V lost 7 bases and J lost 6; bases outside the gene matches: 6. CDR1 is SQVTM and CDR2 is ANQGSEA in the germline V gene. The CDR3 runs to 13 residues. As DNA, the CDR3 is TGCAGCGGTACAGGGGGCATCGCCGGGGAGCTGTTTTTT. Its translation is CSGTGGIAGELFF.

The CDR3 DNA reads TGTGCCAGCGGGACAGTTGGCACAGATACGCAGTATTTT. Translation gives CASGTVGTDTQYF. The V and J genes are TRBV2 and TRBJ2-3; 7 bases align to TRBD1. CDR3 length equals 13 residues. Germline CDR1 reads SNHLY; CDR2 reads FYNNEI. Trimming removed 8 bases from V and 1 base from J; junction bases left unmatched: 3.

The V and J genes are TRBV2 and TRBJ2-7; possibly TRBD2 for D (5 bases). This CDR3 comprises 14 residues. Germline V gene data show CDR1 as SNHLY and CDR2 as FYNNEI. V was shortened by 3 bases and J by 2 bases, with 11 bases between the two germline ends. The DNA for the CDR3 is TGTGCCAGCAGTGATGTCGGGGTCCCCTACGAGCAGTACGTC. Translating gives CASSDVGVPYEQYV.

This clonotype appeared many times. V is TRBV5-1 and J is TRBJ1-1; 10 bases agree with TRBD1. V shed 5 bases and J 5 bases; nucleotides not matched to a gene: 9. This CDR3 is 15 amino acids long. Per germline, CDR1 SGHRS and CDR2 YFSETQ. For the CDR3, the DNA is TGCGCCAGCAGGCTGACCGGGACAGGGGCGACTGAAGCTTTCTTT. It is translated as CASRLTGTGATEAFF.

The rearrangement links TRBV21-1 to TRBJ2-7; the DNA was not used to check the table's D call, TRBD1. TRBV21-1 is an annotated pseudogene. The CDR3 loop spans 12 amino acids. CDR3 protein: CASSLGGSEQYV. The CDR3 coding sequence is TGTGCCAGCAGCTTAGGGGGTTCCGAGCAGTACGTC.

The genes are TRBV5-1 and TRBJ1-1; D is possibly TRBD1 (5 bases). The germline V and J ends were trimmed by 4 bases and 7 bases, with 11 bases remaining between them. CDR3 size: 12 residues. Germline V lookup: CDR1 SGHRS, CDR2 YFSETQ. In DNA form, the CDR3 reads TGCGCCAGCAGCGGAGGACACTATGAAGCTTTCTTT. Its translation: CASSGGHYEAFF.

This clonotype has just a few counts. The chain couples TRBV2 to TRBJ2-1, with TRBD1 matching over 8 bases. The CDR3 is 15 residues long. Unmatched junction bases numbered 9, after V lost 4 bases and J lost 7 bases. The germline gives CDR1 SNHLY, CDR2 FYNNEI. CDR3 nucleotide sequence: TGTGCCAGCAGTGCGGACAGGGAGATAGAGAATGAGCAGTTCTTC. Its protein is CASSADREIENEQFF.

This clonotype was picked up a small number of times. The chain employs TRBV6-5 and TRBJ2-7; D is perhaps TRBD2 (5 bases). The CDR3 sequence is 16 residues long. Trimming took 5 bases from V and 0 from J, leaving 17 bases between them. Per the germline V gene, CDR1 is MNHEY and CDR2 is SVGAGI. The CDR3 DNA is TGTGCCAGCAGTAACAGACCCGAAGGAGGCTCCTACGAGCAGTACTTC. Translated, it gives CASSNRPEGGSYEQYF.

Concerning this clonotype itself: Just one base apart from a much larger clone, this may be a read error. This chain joins TRBV6-1 and TRBJ2-6, with D tentatively TRBD1 (5 bases). V shed 9 bases and J shed 0 bases, with 6 bases lying between them. This CDR3 region has 13 residues. CDR1 and CDR2 (germline): MNHNS, SASEGT. DNA of the CDR3: TGTGCCAGTGACAGCTCTGGGGCCAACGTCCTGACTTTC. This sequence encodes CASDSSGANVLTF.

This clonotype has only a few counts. The rearrangement links TRBV12-3 or TRBV12-4 to TRBJ2-3; TRBD2 matches 12 bases. J gave up 1 base and V 6 bases, and 2 bases lay outside the gene matches. CDR3 length: 15 amino acids. The CDR3 loop is CASRRTSGGTDTQYF. The CDR3 nucleotides are TGTGCCAGCAGAAGGACTAGCGGGGGCACAGATACGCAGTATTTT.

The sample holds many counts of this clonotype. This chain connects TRBV24-1 to TRBJ2-3; D tentatively fits TRBD1 or TRBD2 (6 bases each). V gave up 9 bases and J gave up 2 bases, with 8 bases separating them. The CDR3 totals 12 residues. The germline CDR1 and CDR2 sequences are KGHDR and SFDVKD. In DNA form, the CDR3 reads TGTGCCACCGGGGGGCTCACAGATACGCAGTATTTT. Translation: CATGGLTDTQYF.

A few counts support this clonotype. This chain joins TRBV7-2 and TRBJ2-5; D unclear. This CDR3 spans 14 amino acids. The germline V gene encodes CDR1 SGHTA and CDR2 FQGNSA. Trimming removed 2 bases at V and 4 bases at J, with 11 bases between. The DNA of the CDR3 is TGTGCCAGCAGCTTATTAGGGCAGCGAGAGACCCAGTACTTC. Protein: CASSLLGQRETQYF.

This clonotype was seen a few times. The chain is built from TRBV4-3 and TRBJ1-4, with TRBD1 matching 10 bases. This CDR3 has 16 amino acids. V lost 4 bases, J lost 6 bases, and 8 bases stayed unmatched. Germline V lookup: CDR1 LGHNA, CDR2 YSLEER. CDR3 protein: CASSPNLGTGDEKLFF. The CDR3, as DNA: TGCGCCAGCAGCCCGAATCTCGGGACAGGGGATGAAAAACTGTTTTTT.

This chain links TRBV20-1 with TRBJ2-7; D is perhaps TRBD2 (6 bases). There are 15 residues in the CDR3. CDR1 is DFQATT, CDR2 SNEGSKA, per germline (reference sequence). Trimming cost V 3 bases and J 0 bases, with 15 bases left between them. The CDR3 DNA follows: TGCAGTGCTAGGTCCGGGACTTCAAGCTCCTACGAGCAGTACGTC. Amino acids: CSARSGTSSSYEQYV.

This clonotype was seen a few times. The chain is built from TRBV2 and TRBJ1-1; unclear D gene. This CDR3 is 12 amino acids long. Trimming pared 7 bases from V and 3 bases from J, leaving 9 bases between. Looked up from germline, CDR1 is SNHLY and CDR2 is FYNNEI. CDR3 protein: CASTGEYTEAFF. CDR3 DNA sequence: TGTGCCAGCACTGGAGAGTACACTGAAGCTTTCTTT.

The sample holds many counts of this clonotype. V and J are TRBV5-1 and TRBJ2-3; the match to TRBD1 covers 7 bases. The junction had 6 bases not matched to a gene; V was cut back by 5 bases and J by 0 bases. The germline V gene encodes CDR1 SGHRS and CDR2 YFSETQ. This CDR3 is built from 15 residues. The CDR3 here is CASRQGRGSTDTQYF. CDR3 coding DNA: TGCGCCAGCAGACAGGGGCGAGGAAGCACAGATACGCAGTATTTT. Supplemented by reference TRBV5-1 and TRBJ2-3, the full variable domain reads KAGVTQTPRYLIKTRGQQVTLSCSPISGHRSVSWYQQTPGQGLQFLFEYFSETQRNKGNFPGRFSGRQFSNSRSEMNVSTLELGDSALYLCASRQGRGSTDTQYFGPGTRLTVL.

This clonotype turned up a few times. The chain is built from TRBV14 and TRBJ2-5, with 10 bases identical to TRBD1. V lost 1 base to trimming and J lost 5 bases; unmatched junction nucleotides: 10. There are 17 residues in the CDR3. The germline V gene has CDR1 SGHDN and CDR2 FVKESK. CDR3 residues: CASSQGTTGGEWETQYF. CDR3 in DNA: TGTGCCAGCAGCCAAGGAACGACAGGGGGCGAGTGGGAGACCCAGTACTTC.

Ten or more counts support this clonotype. The chain couples TRBV20-1 to TRBJ2-3; 11 nucleotides align to TRBD2. The CDR3 is 17 residues long. CDR1 is DFQATT, CDR2 SNEGSKA, per germline (reference sequence). Trimming removed 3 bases from V and 2 bases from J; junction bases left unmatched: 10. CDR3 DNA: TGCAGTGCTAGTTGGGCTAGCGGGGGGCCCGACACAGATACGCAGTATTTT. As protein: CSASWASGGPDTDTQYF.

The V gene is TRBV30, the J gene TRBJ1-4; the D gene is possibly TRBD1 (5 bases). V was shortened by 3 bases and J by 7 bases, with 18 bases between the two germline ends. The CDR3 is 15 residues long. Looked up from germline, CDR1 is GTSNPN and CDR2 is SVGIG (reference sequence). The CDR3 sequence: CAWSRGTPDGEKLFF. Here the CDR3 DNA reads TGTGCCTGGAGCCGTGGGACTCCGGACGGTGAAAAACTGTTTTTT.

The chain is built from TRBV30 and TRBJ1-2; D gene uncertain. Germline lookup yields CDR1 GTSNPN and CDR2 SVGIG (reference sequence). The CDR3 covers 11 residues. Trimming shortened V by 1 base and J by 4 bases, and 4 bases separated the two germline ends. The CDR3 here is CAWSGGYGYTF. The DNA of the CDR3 is TGTGCCTGGAGTGGGGGCTATGGCTACACCTTC.

This clonotype was found many times. This chain connects TRBV12-3 or TRBV12-4 to TRBJ2-7; TRBD1 or TRBD2 may be the D gene (6 bases each). The CDR3 totals 18 residues. Deletions cut 3 bases from V and 3 bases from J, with 24 bases between. The CDR3 coding sequence is TGTGCCAGCAGTTTGGTTCCGTTAGGGGGGCGTCTTGTCTACGAGCAGTACTTC. This gives the protein CASSLVPLGGRLVYEQYF.

The sample holds a few counts of this clonotype. The chain combines TRBV12-3 or TRBV12-4 with TRBJ1-2; D ambiguous. V was pared by 6 bases and J by 7 bases, with 9 bases between. The CDR3 runs to 11 residues. CDR3: CASSLGLGYTF. The CDR3 bases are TGTGCCAGCAGCCTCGGCCTTGGCTACACCTTC.

This clonotype was seen more than once but under ten times. The chain recombines TRBV7-9 with TRBJ2-7; D may be TRBD1 (7 bases). Trimming stripped 5 bases from V and 0 bases from J, with 11 bases between. CDR3 size: 14 residues. CDR1 and CDR2 (germline): SEHNR, FQNEAQ (reference sequence). The CDR3, as DNA: TGTGCCAGCAGCCCCAGGGGGGACTCCTACGAGCAGTACGTC. Amino acids: CASSPRGDSYEQYV.

The chain has TRBV20-1 and TRBJ2-5, with TRBD1 as a possible D gene (6 bases). Germline assignment: CDR1 DFQATT and CDR2 SNEGSKA (reference sequence). This CDR3 is 15 amino acids long. V shed 1 base and J shed 1 base, with 13 bases lying between them. This chain's CDR3 is CSARAGSDSQETQYF. The DNA of the CDR3 is TGCAGTGCTAGAGCGGGGTCGGACAGCCAAGAGACCCAGTACTTC.

V is TRBV29-1 and J is TRBJ1-2; 8 bases map to TRBD1. Trimming cost V 6 bases and J 10 bases; bases outside gene matches: 13. This CDR3 has 13 amino acids. Germline V gene data show CDR1 as SQVTM and CDR2 as ANQGSEA. The CDR3 is CSVATGTGGVYTF. The CDR3 DNA sequence: TGCAGCGTCGCCACCGGGACAGGAGGGGTCTACACCTTC.